The clone carrying this T cell receptor beta chain was seen a handful of times. Its antigen is still unknown. Trimming took 6 bases from V and 4 from J, leaving 14 bases between them. This CDR3 has 14 residues. In germline, CDR1 is SGHRS, CDR2 YFSETQ. RNA transcripts yielded amplified TCR beta CDR3 regions. The HTBI primer set drove a first-round RT-PCR of the TCR CDR3. TCRdb reanalysed the multiplex PCR reads using MiXCR and keeps one entry per CDR3 protein. This sample has 450,000 to 600,000 distinct CDR3 sequences, with approximately 20% found just once. These data are taken from a study of T cells in Graves' hyperthyroidism and ophthalmopathy. Findings and limits, study-wide: Clonotypes that were expanded in thyroid above 0.001 mostly appeared in blood too.

Patients showing uncontrolled infection, other autoimmune disease, pregnancy or lactation were ineligible. Diagnostic decisions used clinical symptoms, serum thyroxine and TRAb, thyroid ultrasound and orbital computed tomography. Cells are PBMCs isolated from about 10 ml of fresh blood. The TCR sequence derives from a man in his forties or fifties with Graves' ophthalmopathy. The source material was blood. The rearrangement joins TRBV5-1 to TRBJ2-4; D gene ambiguous. This CDR3 reads CASNDGQPKNIQYF. CDR3 nucleotide sequence: TGCGCCAGCAACGATGGGCAGCCTAAAAACATTCAGTACTTC.